The entry below describes one T cell receptor (beta chain). Its antigen is currently unknown. The data are from a study of cytomegalovirus exposure and HLA in healthy donors. Study conclusions and caveats: Later on, a genetic analysis was performed. It linked a missense variant in DCLRE1C with V- and J-gene trimming of TCR beta. Several of the most significant clusters appeared linked to common viral pathogens, based on a later analysis.

The PCR had 60 Vbeta and 13 Jbeta primers. The table came from immunoSEQ multiplex PCR; TCRdb's copy has only in-frame clones and leaves some out. The table includes about 190,000 clones, 60% to 80% detected once. Germline V CDR1 and CDR2: SEHNR, FQNEAQ (reference sequence). The CDR3 has 17 residues. The V end was cut by 2 bases, the J end by 4 bases, with 17 bases between. This TCR came from a young woman in good health and CMV-seronegative. This sequence joins TRBV7-9 and TRBJ1-4, with D tentatively TRBD1 (6 bases). Sequencing was done on a sample of PBMCs. For the CDR3, the DNA is TGTGCCAGCAGCTTACCCCCTTTACAGGGCCTTAATGAAAAACTGTTTTTT. This translates into CASSLPPLQGLNEKLFF.